The present entry profiles one TCR beta chain with its context. Its antigen is currently unknown. This sample was taken from a study of blood T cells in healthy people across ages. This CDR3 region has 16 residues. Between the trimmed V and J ends, which lost 10 bases and 6 bases, there was a span of 25 bases. Germline CDR1 is MNHNS and CDR2 is SASEGT. Study-wide results and limits: Without sorted subsets, naive and antigen-experienced compartments could not be conclusively compared. A greater number of naive CD4+ cells and higher diversity distinguished long-lived donors from aged donors. There was a strong correlation between TCR beta diversity and naive T cell percentage.

A sample-barcoded 5' primer and a J-beta primer mix were used in a second PCR of roughly 7 to 12 cycles. Every cDNA molecule carried a tag from a template-switch adaptor bearing 12 random nucleotides. TCRdb used MiXCR to reprocess the 5' RACE reads, holding one entry per CDR3 protein. Of approximately 1.5 million distinct CDR3 sequences listed, about 45% are singletons. Source material: blood. This receptor was obtained from a young woman in good health. J is TRBJ1-5 and V is TRBV6-1; no firm D call. The chain's CDR3 is CATHGLGLSTSQPQHF. CDR3 bases: TGTGCCACCCATGGGCTAGGGCTGTCGACGTCTCAGCCCCAGCATTTT.